These 10 T cell receptor beta chains were sequenced from one sample in a study of radiotherapy plus CTLA-4 blockade in lung cancer. TCRdb's table, derived via immunoSEQ multiplex PCR, lists solely in-frame clones and lacks some. There are some 78,000 clones in the sample; more than 75% occur only once, and around 0.87% lies in the top ten. Material: peripheral blood, obtained from a patient treated with radiotherapy plus ipilimumab. The receptors stem from a human donor with non-small cell lung cancer who had stable disease on radiotherapy plus ipilimumab.

The CDR3, as DNA: TGTGCCTGGCAGCGGGGACAGGGCTACGAGCAGTACTTC. Protein product: CAWQRGQGYEQYF. The rearrangement uses TRBV30 and TRBJ2-7; TRBD1 aligns across 9 bases. Germline V lookup: CDR1 GTSNPN, CDR2 SVGIG (reference sequence). The CDR3 has 13 residues. J lost 3 bases, V lost 5 bases, and 5 bases had no gene match.

Here the CDR3 reads CASSSDRGSGYGYTF. DNA for the CDR3: TGTGCCAGCAGCTCCGACAGGGGGTCGGGCTATGGCTACACCTTC. The chain uses TRBV9 and TRBJ1-2, with 9 bases lining up with TRBD1. This CDR3 spans 15 amino acids. V dropped 4 bases and J dropped 4; count of bases not matched to a gene: 8. Germline V gene lookup returns CDR1 SGDLS and CDR2 YYNGEE.

This clone was found a few times. The V gene is TRBV6-6, the J gene TRBJ2-7; D is unclear. Per germline, CDR1 MNHNY and CDR2 SVGAGI (reference sequence). V lost 2 bases and J 1 base, leaving 6 bases between the germline ends. The CDR3 is 13 amino acids. In nucleotides, the CDR3 is TGTGCCAGCAGTTACGAGGAATCCTACGAGCAGTACTTC. Protein: CASSYEESYEQYF.

V and J are TRBV4-2 and TRBJ2-2, with 7 nucleotides matching TRBD2. CDR3 length: 16 residues. Trimming cost V 0 bases and J 3 bases; bases outside gene matches: 4. Germline CDR1 LGHNA, CDR2 YNFKEQ. CDR3 DNA: TGTGCCAGCAGCCAAGATCCAGGGAGGGACACCGGGGAGCTGTTTTTT. This sequence encodes CASSQDPGRDTGELFF.

The genes are TRBV9 and TRBJ2-3, with 8 bases identical to TRBD2. Germline loops: CDR1 SGDLS, CDR2 YYNGEE. The CDR3 is 16 residues long. The trim removed 4 bases at V and 3 bases at J, leaving 10 bases unmatched. The CDR3 here is CASSPRAAGATDTQYF. CDR3 DNA: TGTGCCAGCAGCCCCCGGGCAGCGGGAGCAACAGATACGCAGTATTTT.

This clone appeared a few times. The chain links TRBV18 to TRBJ1-6, with D uncertain. CDR1 and CDR2 (germline): KGHSH, LQKENI. The CDR3 totals 18 residues. The V and J ends lost 2 bases and 10 bases respectively, with 24 bases between them. As DNA, the CDR3 is TGTGCCAGCTCACCAAAGGGTTTGTCGACTTTCTATTTCTCACCCCTCCACTTT. Translation gives CASSPKGLSTFYFSPLHF.

The chain recombines TRBV6-5 with TRBJ2-2; 7 nucleotides line up with TRBD1. Germline CDR1 and CDR2: MNHEY and SVGAGI. The CDR3 sequence is 15 residues long. V lost 5 bases, J lost 4 bases, and 7 bases stayed unmatched. CDR3 in amino acids: CASSVRQGGTGELFF. The DNA for the CDR3 is TGTGCCAGCAGTGTCCGACAGGGTGGCACCGGGGAGCTGTTTTTT.

The genes are TRBV27 and TRBJ2-7; 8 nucleotides match TRBD2. This CDR3 has 16 residues. CDR1 and CDR2 (germline): MNHEY, SMNVEV (reference sequence). Germline trimming cut 0 bases from V and 4 bases from J; bases unmatched to any gene: 8. Written as DNA, the CDR3 is TGTGCCAGCAGTTTATCGGGAACTAGCGGATCTTACGAGCAGTACTTC. Translation gives CASSLSGTSGSYEQYF.

This sequence joins TRBV25-1 and TRBJ1-1, with a possible D match to TRBD1 (5 bases). Germline-derived CDR1 and CDR2 are MGHDK and SYGVNS. The CDR3 extends over 11 amino acids. V lost 7 bases to trimming and J lost 6 bases, with 9 bases between them. In nucleotides, the CDR3 is TGTGCCAGCAACCTGGGACCTGAAGCTTTCTTT. It encodes CASNLGPEAFF.

The chain combines TRBV7-6 with TRBJ1-4, with 7 bases aligning to TRBD1. CDR3 length: 20 amino acids. J gave up 6 bases and V 0 bases, and 19 bases lay outside the gene matches. From germline, CDR1 is SGHVS and CDR2 FNYEAQ. CDR3 sequence reads: CASSLAPSSDRVSDDEKLFF. The CDR3 nucleotides read TGTGCCAGCAGCTTAGCCCCGTCTTCTGACAGGGTCTCGGATGATGAAAAACTGTTTTTT.